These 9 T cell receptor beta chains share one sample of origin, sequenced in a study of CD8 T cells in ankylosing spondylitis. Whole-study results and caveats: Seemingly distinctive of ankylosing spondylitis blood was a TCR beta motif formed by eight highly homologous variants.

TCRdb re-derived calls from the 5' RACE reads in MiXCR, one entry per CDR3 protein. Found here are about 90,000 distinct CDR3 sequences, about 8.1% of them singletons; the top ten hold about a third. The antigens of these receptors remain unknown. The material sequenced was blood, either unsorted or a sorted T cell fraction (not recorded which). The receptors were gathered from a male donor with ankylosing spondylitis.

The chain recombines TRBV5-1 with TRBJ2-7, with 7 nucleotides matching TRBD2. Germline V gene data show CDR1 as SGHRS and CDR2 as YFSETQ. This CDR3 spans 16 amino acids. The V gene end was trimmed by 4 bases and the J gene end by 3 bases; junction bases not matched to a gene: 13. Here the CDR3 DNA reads TGCGCCAGCAGCCCCGTGGGAGGGAAACTTTTCTACGAGCAGTACGTC. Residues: CASSPVGGKLFYEQYV.

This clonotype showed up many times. The CDR3 here is CSARDLQGATETEAFF. In DNA form, the CDR3 reads TGCAGTGCTAGAGATCTCCAGGGGGCTACGGAGACTGAAGCTTTCTTT. J is TRBJ1-1 and V is TRBV20-1; the match to TRBD1 covers 8 bases. CDR1 is DFQATT, CDR2 SNEGSKA, per germline (reference sequence). This CDR3 comprises 16 residues. V dropped 0 bases and J dropped 5; count of bases not matched to a gene: 11.

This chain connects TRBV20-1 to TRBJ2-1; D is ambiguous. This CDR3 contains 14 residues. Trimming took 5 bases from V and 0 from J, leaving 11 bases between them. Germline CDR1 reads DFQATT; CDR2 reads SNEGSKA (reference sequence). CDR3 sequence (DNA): TGCAGTGCTGTTACACCGAGCTCCTACAATGAGCAGTTCTTC. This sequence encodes CSAVTPSSYNEQFF.

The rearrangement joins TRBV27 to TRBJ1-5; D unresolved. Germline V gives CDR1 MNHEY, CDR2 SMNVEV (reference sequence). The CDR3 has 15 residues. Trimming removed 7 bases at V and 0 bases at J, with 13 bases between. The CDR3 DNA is TGTGCCAGCACCCCTGAGGTGAATAGCAATCAGCCCCAGCATTTT. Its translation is CASTPEVNSNQPQHF.

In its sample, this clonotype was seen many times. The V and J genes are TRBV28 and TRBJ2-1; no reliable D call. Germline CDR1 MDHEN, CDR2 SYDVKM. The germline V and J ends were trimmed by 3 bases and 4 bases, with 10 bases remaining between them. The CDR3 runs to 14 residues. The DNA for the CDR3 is TGTGCCAGCAGTTTGCAATACCCTTACAATGAGCAGTTCTTC. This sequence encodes CASSLQYPYNEQFF. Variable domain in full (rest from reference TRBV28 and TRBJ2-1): DVKVTQSSRYLVKRTGEKVFLECVQDMDHENMFWYRQDPGLGLRLIYFSYDVKMKEKGDIPEGYSVSREKKERFSLILESASTNQTSMYLCASSLQYPYNEQFFGPGTRLTVL.

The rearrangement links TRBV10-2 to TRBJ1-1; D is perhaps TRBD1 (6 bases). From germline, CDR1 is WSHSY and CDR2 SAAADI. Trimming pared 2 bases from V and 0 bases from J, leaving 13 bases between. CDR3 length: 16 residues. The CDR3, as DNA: TGCGCCAGCAGTGAGGACAGGAGGAACATGAACACTGAAGCTTTCTTT. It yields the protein CASSEDRRNMNTEAFF.

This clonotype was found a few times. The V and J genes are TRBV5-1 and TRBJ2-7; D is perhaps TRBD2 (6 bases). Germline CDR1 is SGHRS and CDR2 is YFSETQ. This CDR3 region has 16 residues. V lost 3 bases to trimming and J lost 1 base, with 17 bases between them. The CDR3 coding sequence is TGCGCCAGCAGCTCCTGGGGGGACCAGTCGTCCTACGAGCAGTACTTC. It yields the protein CASSSWGDQSSYEQYF.

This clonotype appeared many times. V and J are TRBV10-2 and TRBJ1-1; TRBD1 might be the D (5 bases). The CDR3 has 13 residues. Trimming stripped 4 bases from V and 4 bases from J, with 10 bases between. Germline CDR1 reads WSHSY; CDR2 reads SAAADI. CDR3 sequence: CASSAGGVTEAFF. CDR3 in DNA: TGCGCCAGCAGTGCGGGGGGGGTCACTGAAGCTTTCTTT.

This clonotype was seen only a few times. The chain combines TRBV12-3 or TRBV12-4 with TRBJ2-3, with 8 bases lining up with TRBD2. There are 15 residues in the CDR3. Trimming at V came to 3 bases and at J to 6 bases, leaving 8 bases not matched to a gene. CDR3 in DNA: TGTGCCAGCAGTTTCGAGCGGGAGAAAGGGGATACGCAGTATTTT. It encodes CASSFEREKGDTQYF.